This paragraph reports one T cell receptor beta chain. Its antigen is still unknown. Template switching added a universal primer binding site, and final cDNA carried unique molecular identifiers. TCRdb used MiXCR to reprocess the 5' RACE reads, holding one entry per CDR3 protein. Found here are roughly 500,000 distinct CDR3 sequences, approximately 22% of them singletons; the top ten hold around 0.9%. This entry is derived from a study of identical twins. Study-wide points: Insertions ran lower in abundant cord blood beta clonotypes, though not in memory repertoires. Beta out-of-frame twin sharing showed a weaker excess.

This CDR3 has 16 residues. Germline V gives CDR1 MNHEY, CDR2 SVGEGT. V trimming: 4 bases; J trimming: 9 bases; junction bases outside the gene matches: 15. This sample was also put to use in a study of T cells expressing NK-cell markers. Per that study: The sequencing cohort of eight donors included seven HCMV-seropositive individuals and one seronegative individual.

Sequences were obtained from CD4+ T cells sorted from blood. The chain employs TRBV6-2 or TRBV6-3 and TRBJ2-1; 7 bases are shared with TRBD2. The sequence derives from a woman younger than 35 in good health. CDR3 loop: CASSSLAELRGSEQFF. CDR3 DNA: TGTGCCAGCAGTTCCCTAGCGGAGCTACGGGGAAGTGAGCAGTTCTTC.